These 19 T cell receptor beta chains share one sample of origin, sequenced in a study of cytomegalovirus exposure and HLA in healthy donors. This PCR relied on a set of 60 Vbeta primers and 13 Jbeta primers. Clones were read by immunoSEQ multiplex PCR, and TCRdb kept only the in-frame ones, dropping some. The table has approximately 97,000 clones, 79% seen once; the top ten hold roughly 3.5%. Sequenced material: PBMCs. Receptor source: a male donor in good health and CMV-seropositive.

Remarks on this clone: The conserved phenylalanine or tryptophan normally closing the CDR3 is absent here, so this likely arose from a read error. It is unclear where the CDR3 begins or ends on the DNA, so no DNA is shown, and the CDR3 is as TCRdb lists it. V gene TRBV5-4 combines with J gene TRBJ1-2. Germline CDR1 and CDR2: SGHNT and YYREEE (reference sequence). The CDR3 spans 13 residues, counting both ends. This chain's CDR3 is CASSLEGGANRVL.

The genes are TRBV19 and TRBJ1-1; TRBD1 agrees at 11 bases. The CDR3 contains 15 residues. Looked up from germline, CDR1 is LNHDA and CDR2 is SQIVND (reference sequence). The V and J ends lost 1 base and 4 bases, in that order; junction bases with no gene match: 2. Here the CDR3 DNA reads TGTGCCAGTAGTATAGGGGGGACAGGGGGCACTGAAGCTTTCTTT. It specifies CASSIGGTGGTEAFF.

This clone has just a few counts. J is TRBJ1-5 and V is TRBV10-2; TRBD1 matches 7 bases. V was clipped by 8 bases and J by 6 bases; unmatched bases: 7. In germline, CDR1 is WSHSY, CDR2 SAAADI. The CDR3 contains 13 residues. CDR3 DNA sequence: TGCGCCAGCGCTAAGGGGGCCGCTCAGCCCCAGCATTTT. Protein product: CASAKGAAQPQHF.

The sample holds a few counts of this clone. The J gene is TRBJ2-7, the V gene TRBV7-9, with a tentative D call TRBD1 (6 bases). Germline V gene data show CDR1 as SEHNR and CDR2 as FQNEAQ (reference sequence). V lost 3 bases, J lost 3 bases, and 9 bases lay in between. The length of the CDR3 is 13 residues. CDR3 nucleotides: TGTGCCAGCAGCTTCGGACAGAGCTACGAGCAGTACTTC. Protein: CASSFGQSYEQYF.

This chain links TRBV13 with TRBJ1-2, with 7 positions matching TRBD1. The germline V gene encodes CDR1 PRHDT and CDR2 FYEKMQ (reference sequence). The J segment lost 4 bases and the V segment lost 5 bases, leaving 7 bases of the junction unmatched. The CDR3 is 14 residues long. Here the CDR3 DNA reads TGTGCCAGCAGCCAGCAGGGGGAGGCCTATGGCTACACCTTC. Translating gives CASSQQGEAYGYTF.

This clone appeared a few times. V usage is TRBV5-6 and J usage is TRBJ1-2; TRBD1 aligns across 7 bases. The CDR3 is 13 residues long. Germline assignment: CDR1 SGHDT and CDR2 YYEEEE. Unmatched junction bases numbered 4, after V lost 4 bases and J lost 4 bases. CDR3 residues: CASSGGQFYGYTF. The DNA of the CDR3 is TGTGCCAGCAGCGGGGGACAGTTCTATGGCTACACCTTC.

The chain has TRBV30 and TRBJ2-7; TRBD2 is a possible D gene (5 bases). This CDR3 comprises 13 residues. CDR1 is GTSNPN, CDR2 SVGIG, per germline (reference sequence). Deletions cut 3 bases from V and 6 bases from J, with 15 bases between. The CDR3 reads CAWRAGGPFEQYF. CDR3 nucleotides: TGTGCCTGGAGGGCGGGCGGTCCCTTCGAGCAGTACTTC.

This clone was observed a handful of times. The gene calls are TRBV4-1 and TRBJ1-4; D is unresolved. Trimming stripped 0 bases from V and 4 bases from J, with 12 bases between. This CDR3 is 16 amino acids long. CDR1 MGHRA and CDR2 YSYEKL come from the germline V gene. CDR3 nucleotides: TGCGCCAGCAGCCAAGATACGTCAGGTGGTAATGAAAAACTGTTTTTT. Protein product: CASSQDTSGGNEKLFF.

This clone turned up a few times. The chain uses TRBV20-1 and TRBJ1-1; TRBD1 aligns across 7 bases. V lost 1 base and J lost 8; bases outside the gene matches: 1. The V gene's germline CDR1 is DFQATT and CDR2 SNEGSKA (reference sequence). The CDR3 length is 11 residues. The CDR3 loop reads CSARVGQEAFF. CDR3 sequence (DNA): TGCAGTGCTAGAGTGGGACAGGAAGCTTTCTTT.

The J gene is TRBJ1-2, the V gene TRBV6-1; 8 bases fit TRBD1. From germline, CDR1 is MNHNS and CDR2 SASEGT. The ends lost 6 bases at V and 6 bases at J; junction bases unmatched: 6. The CDR3 is 13 residues long. CDR3 in amino acids: CASRGTGGDGYTF. The DNA for the CDR3 is TGTGCCAGCAGGGGTACAGGGGGGGATGGCTACACCTTC.

The J gene is TRBJ2-7, the V gene TRBV5-4, with a tentative D call TRBD1 (6 bases). Germline CDR1 and CDR2: SGHNT and YYREEE (reference sequence). Trimming took off 0 bases at V and 2 bases at J, with 12 bases between the two ends. The CDR3 runs to 15 residues. DNA for the CDR3: TGTGCCAGCAGCTTGGATGGGGGCCGGGCCTACGAGCAGTACTTC. Translated, it gives CASSLDGGRAYEQYF.

CDR3 bases: TGCGCCAGCAGTGACCCGACAGGGCTCGTACCGGACGAGCAGTACTTC. It encodes CASSDPTGLVPDEQYF. The chain uses TRBV10-1 and TRBJ2-7; TRBD1 aligns across 7 bases. With 3 bases clipped from V and 5 bases from J, the junction kept 13 bases outside the gene matches. This CDR3 is 16 amino acids long. Germline V gene sequence: CDR1 WNHNN, CDR2 SYGVQD (reference sequence).

This clone was picked up a small number of times. V usage is TRBV5-1 and J usage is TRBJ1-2; possibly TRBD1 for D (6 bases). CDR1 and CDR2 from the germline V gene are SGHRS and YFSETQ. The CDR3 totals 15 residues. V lost 4 bases and J 3 bases, leaving 16 bases between the germline ends. The CDR3 region has the DNA TGCGCCAGCAGCCCATTGGGGGGGCCTGACTATGGCTACACCTTC. Translation: CASSPLGGPDYGYTF.

The chain joins TRBV30 to TRBJ2-4, with D unclear. V was shortened by 0 bases and J by 0 bases, with 15 bases between the two germline ends. This CDR3 comprises 17 residues. Germline V gene data show CDR1 as GTSNPN and CDR2 as SVGIG (reference sequence). The CDR3 sequence is CAWSVRGTSAAKNIQYF. The CDR3 region has the DNA TGTGCCTGGAGTGTACGCGGTACGTCTGCAGCCAAAAACATTCAGTACTTC.

The chain has TRBV11-3 and TRBJ1-6; 9 bases match TRBD1. The CDR3 is 13 amino acids. J gave up 10 bases and V 5 bases, and 3 bases lay outside the gene matches. CDR1 is SGHNT, CDR2 YENEEA, per germline. The CDR3 is CASSKGQGSPLHF. For the CDR3, the DNA is TGTGCCAGCAGCAAAGGACAGGGGTCACCCCTCCACTTT.

This chain joins TRBV7-8 and TRBJ2-3; D is possibly TRBD2 (5 bases). The CDR3 covers 15 residues. Trimming shortened V by 2 bases and J by 2 bases, and 11 bases separated the two germline ends. The germline CDR1 and CDR2 sequences are SGHVS and FQNEAQ. The CDR3 is CASSLLATPTDTQYF. In DNA, the CDR3 is TGTGCCAGCAGCTTACTAGCAACCCCCACAGATACGCAGTATTTT.

The gene calls are TRBV19 and TRBJ1-2; D ambiguous. This CDR3 region has 12 residues. The V end was cut by 7 bases, the J end by 2 bases, with 8 bases between. Per germline, CDR1 LNHDA and CDR2 SQIVND (reference sequence). The DNA for the CDR3 is TGTGCCAGTACTTATCGGAACTATGGCTACACCTTC. Its translation: CASTYRNYGYTF.

This clone has a single count. This sequence joins TRBV5-1 and TRBJ2-3; 10 nucleotides agree with TRBD2. The CDR3 is 17 residues long. Germline V CDR1 and CDR2: SGHRS, YFSETQ. J lost 10 bases, V lost 0 bases, and 14 bases had no gene match. This CDR3 reads CASSLVLSGGPLDPQYF. The CDR3 bases are TGCGCCAGCAGCTTGGTGCTTAGCGGGGGGCCCCTGGACCCGCAGTATTTT.

This chain uses TRBV30 with TRBJ2-5; TRBD2 matches 8 bases. The length of the CDR3 is 15 residues. Germline V gene sequence: CDR1 GTSNPN, CDR2 SVGIG (reference sequence). Trimming removed 1 base from V and 4 bases from J; junction bases left unmatched: 8. For the CDR3, the DNA is TGTGCCTGGAGTGCCCCCCCGAGCGGGGGAGAGACCCAGTACTTC. It is translated as CAWSAPPSGGETQYF.